This T cell receptor (beta chain) was sequenced during a study of neurological immune-mediated disorders. The study's findings and limits: For the multiple sclerosis repertoire cluster, an association with any clinical or MRI feature was absent.

Germline V CDR1 and CDR2: SGHRS, YFSETQ. The ends were cut back, 3 bases at V and 8 bases at J, with 11 bases in the middle. The CDR3 has 12 residues. cDNA synthesis was performed by 5'RACE with 10-nucleotide random UMIs. TCRdb itself ran the 5' RACE reads through MiXCR, one entry per CDR3 protein. The profile covers over 50,000 distinct CDR3 sequences, with around 5% appearing a single time and 5.6% taken by the ten largest. This clonotype was recorded many times. What it recognizes is unknown. The genes are TRBV5-1 and TRBJ1-2, with unresolved D. Sequenced sample: PBMCs. The TCR sequence derives from a human donor with multiple sclerosis. The donor label of this sample is uncertain. The CDR3 region is CASSYPLGGYTF. In nucleotides, the CDR3 is TGCGCCAGCAGCTATCCCTTAGGGGGCTACACCTTC.